This TCR beta chain was obtained from a study of blood T cell repertoires in COVID-19. The CDR3 is 14 residues long. Germline CDR1 and CDR2: KGHSH and LQKENI. V gave up 5 bases and J gave up 3 bases, with 8 bases separating them. The data were produced by immunoSEQ multiplex PCR, yet TCRdb's version contains in-frame clones alone and is incomplete. The sample yields some 340,000 clones, roughly four fifths seen once. Participants spanned ages about 18 to 100 years and resided in roughly 26 US areas. The chain carries TRBV18 and TRBJ1-6; D might be TRBD1 (6 bases). This TCR was sampled from a woman between 45 and 60 years old who had recovered from COVID-19. Sequencing was done on a sample of PBMCs or T cells enriched from blood (not recorded which). The CDR3 DNA is TGTGCCAGCTCATTACAGGGCTATAATTCACCCCTCCACTTT. Its protein is CASSLQGYNSPLHF. Full variable domain (rest looked up from reference TRBV18 and TRBJ1-6): NAGVMQNPRHLVRRRGQEARLRCSPMKGHSHVYWYRQLPEEGLKFMVYLQKENIIDESGMPKERFSAEFPKEGPSILRIQQVVRGDSAAYFCASSLQGYNSPLHFGNGTRLTVT.